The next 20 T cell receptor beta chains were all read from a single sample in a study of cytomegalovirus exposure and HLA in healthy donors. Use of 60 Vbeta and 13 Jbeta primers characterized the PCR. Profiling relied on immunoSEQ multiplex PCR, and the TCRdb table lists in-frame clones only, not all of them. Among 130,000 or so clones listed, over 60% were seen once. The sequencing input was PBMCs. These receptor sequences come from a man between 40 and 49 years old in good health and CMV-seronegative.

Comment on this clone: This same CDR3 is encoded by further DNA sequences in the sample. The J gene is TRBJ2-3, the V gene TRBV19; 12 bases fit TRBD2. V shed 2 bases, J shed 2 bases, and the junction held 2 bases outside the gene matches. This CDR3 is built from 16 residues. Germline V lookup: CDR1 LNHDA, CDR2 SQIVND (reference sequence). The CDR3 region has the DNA TGTGCCAGTAGTATACTAGCGGGGGGGTTCACAGATACGCAGTATTTT. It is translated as CASSILAGGFTDTQYF.

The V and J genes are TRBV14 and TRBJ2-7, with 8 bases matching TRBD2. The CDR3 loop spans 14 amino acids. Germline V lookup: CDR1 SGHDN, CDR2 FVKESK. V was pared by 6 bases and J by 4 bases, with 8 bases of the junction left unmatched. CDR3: CASRKAGVSYEQYF. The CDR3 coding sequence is TGTGCCAGCAGAAAAGCGGGAGTGTCGTACGAGCAGTACTTC.

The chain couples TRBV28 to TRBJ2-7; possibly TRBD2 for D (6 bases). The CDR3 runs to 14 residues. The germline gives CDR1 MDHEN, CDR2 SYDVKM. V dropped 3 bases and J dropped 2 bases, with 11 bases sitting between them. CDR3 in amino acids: CASSFGEDTYEQYF. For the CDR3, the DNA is TGTGCCAGCAGTTTTGGGGAGGACACCTACGAGCAGTACTTC.

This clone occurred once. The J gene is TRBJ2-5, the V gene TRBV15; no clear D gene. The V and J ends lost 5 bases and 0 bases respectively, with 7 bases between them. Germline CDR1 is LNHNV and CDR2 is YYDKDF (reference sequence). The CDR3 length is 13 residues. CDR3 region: CATSLRHQETQYF. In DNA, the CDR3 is TGTGCCACCAGCCTCAGGCACCAAGAGACCCAGTACTTC.

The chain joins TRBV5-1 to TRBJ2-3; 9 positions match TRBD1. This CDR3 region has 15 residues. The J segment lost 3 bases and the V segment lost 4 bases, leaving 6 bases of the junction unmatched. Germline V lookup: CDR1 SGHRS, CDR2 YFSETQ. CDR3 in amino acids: CASSLMGQGTDTQYF. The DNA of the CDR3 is TGCGCCAGCAGCCTAATGGGACAGGGAACAGATACGCAGTATTTT.

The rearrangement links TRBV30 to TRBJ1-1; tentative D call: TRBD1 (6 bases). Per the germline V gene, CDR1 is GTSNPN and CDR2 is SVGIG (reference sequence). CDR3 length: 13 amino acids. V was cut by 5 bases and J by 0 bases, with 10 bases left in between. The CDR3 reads CAWGRGMNTEAFF. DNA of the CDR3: TGTGCCTGGGGCAGGGGCATGAACACTGAAGCTTTCTTT.

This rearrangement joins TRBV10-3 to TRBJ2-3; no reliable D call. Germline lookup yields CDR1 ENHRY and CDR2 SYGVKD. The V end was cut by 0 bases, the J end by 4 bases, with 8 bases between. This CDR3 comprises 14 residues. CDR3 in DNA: TGTGCCATCAGTGAGTCGAGAGGAGCAGATACGCAGTATTTT. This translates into CAISESRGADTQYF.

This chain's CDR3 is CASSFLTGRADTQYF. In DNA, the CDR3 is TGTGCCAGCAGCTTCTTGACAGGGAGAGCAGATACGCAGTATTTT. The chain has TRBV11-2 and TRBJ2-3; TRBD1 agrees at 7 bases. CDR1 SGHAT and CDR2 FQNNGV come from the germline V gene. CDR3 length: 15 residues. The junction had 7 bases not matched to a gene; V was cut back by 3 bases and J by 4 bases. The full variable domain, its missing parts supplied by reference TRBV11-2 and TRBJ2-3, is EAGVAQSPRYKIIEKRQSVAFWCNPISGHATLYWYQQILGQGPKLLIQFQNNGVVDDSQLPKDRFSAERLKGVDSTLKIQPAKLEDSAVYLCASSFLTGRADTQYFGPGTRLTVL.

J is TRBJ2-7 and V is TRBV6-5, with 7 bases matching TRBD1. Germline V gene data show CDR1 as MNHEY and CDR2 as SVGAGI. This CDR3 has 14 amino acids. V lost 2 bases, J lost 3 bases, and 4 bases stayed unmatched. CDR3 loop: CASSYGRGIYEQYF. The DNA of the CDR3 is TGTGCCAGCAGTTACGGCAGGGGGATCTACGAGCAGTACTTC.

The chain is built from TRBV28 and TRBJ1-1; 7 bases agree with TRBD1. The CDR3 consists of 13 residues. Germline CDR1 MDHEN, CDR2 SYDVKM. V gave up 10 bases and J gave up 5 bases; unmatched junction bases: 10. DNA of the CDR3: TGTGCCATCCTCGACAGGGATCGAACTGAAGCTTTCTTT. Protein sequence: CAILDRDRTEAFF. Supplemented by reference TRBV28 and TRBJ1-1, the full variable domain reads DVKVTQSSRYLVKRTGEKVFLECVQDMDHENMFWYRQDPGLGLRLIYFSYDVKMKEKGDIPEGYSVSREKKERFSLILESASTNQTSMYLCAILDRDRTEAFFGQGTRLTVV.

The CDR3 DNA reads as TGTGCCAGGGGTAAGAGGCAGTGGGCCTACGAGCAGTACTTC. Protein sequence: CARGKRQWAYEQYF. The genes are TRBV6-4 and TRBJ2-7, with no clear D. The CDR3 has 14 amino acids. Trimming removed 9 bases from V and 2 bases from J, with 17 bases in between. Germline V gene sequence: CDR1 MRHNA, CDR2 SNTAGT.

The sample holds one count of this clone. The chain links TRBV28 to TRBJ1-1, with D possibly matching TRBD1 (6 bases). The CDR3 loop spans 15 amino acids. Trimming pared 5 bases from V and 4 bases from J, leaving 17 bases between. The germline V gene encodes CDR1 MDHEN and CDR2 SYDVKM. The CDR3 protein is CASSLRGGGGTEAFF. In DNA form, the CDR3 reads TGTGCCAGCAGTCTCCGGGGGGGCGGCGGCACTGAAGCTTTCTTT.

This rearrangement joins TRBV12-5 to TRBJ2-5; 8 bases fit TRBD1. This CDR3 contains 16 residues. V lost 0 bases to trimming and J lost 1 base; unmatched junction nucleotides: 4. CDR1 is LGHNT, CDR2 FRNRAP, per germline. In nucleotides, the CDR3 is TGTGCTAGTGGTTTGGTTGGGGGACAGGCCCAAGAGACCCAGTACTTC. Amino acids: CASGLVGGQAQETQYF. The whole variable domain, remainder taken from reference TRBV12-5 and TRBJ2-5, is DARVTQTPRHKVTEMGQEVTMRCQPILGHNTVFWYRQTMMQGLELLAYFRNRAPLDDSGMPKDRFSAEMPDATLATLKIQPSEPRDSAVYFCASGLVGGQAQETQYFGPGTRLLVL.

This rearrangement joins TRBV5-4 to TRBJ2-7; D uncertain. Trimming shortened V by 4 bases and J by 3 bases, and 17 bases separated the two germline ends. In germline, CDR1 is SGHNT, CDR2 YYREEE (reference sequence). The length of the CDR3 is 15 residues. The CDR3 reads CASSPGYGASYEQYF. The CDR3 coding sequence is TGTGCCAGCAGCCCCGGGTATGGCGCCAGCTACGAGCAGTACTTC.

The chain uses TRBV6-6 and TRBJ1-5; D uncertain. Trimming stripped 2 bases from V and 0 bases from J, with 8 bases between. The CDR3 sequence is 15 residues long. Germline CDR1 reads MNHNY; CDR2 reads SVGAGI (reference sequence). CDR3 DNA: TGTGCCAGCAGTTACGGGCAGGATAGCAATCAGCCCCAGCATTTT. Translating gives CASSYGQDSNQPQHF.

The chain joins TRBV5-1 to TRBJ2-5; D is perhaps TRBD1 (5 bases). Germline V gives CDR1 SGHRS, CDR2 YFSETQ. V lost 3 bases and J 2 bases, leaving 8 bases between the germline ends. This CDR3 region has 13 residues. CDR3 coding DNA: TGCGCCAGCAGCTGGACACGACAAGAGACCCAGTACTTC. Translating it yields CASSWTRQETQYF.

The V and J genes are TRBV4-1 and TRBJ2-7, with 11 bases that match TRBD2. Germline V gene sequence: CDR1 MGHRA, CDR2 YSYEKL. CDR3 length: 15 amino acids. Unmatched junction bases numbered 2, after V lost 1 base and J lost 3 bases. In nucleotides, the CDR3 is TGCGCCAGCAGCCAAGGGACTAGCGGGCACTACGAGCAGTACTTC. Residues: CASSQGTSGHYEQYF.

In DNA, the CDR3 is TGTGCCAGCAACAAAGATGGGCGGGGGACAACCTACAATGAGCAGTTCTTC. This encodes CASNKDGRGTTYNEQFF. The chain has TRBV9 and TRBJ2-1; tentatively, D is TRBD2 (7 bases). The CDR3 runs 17 residues. Germline-derived CDR1 and CDR2 are SGDLS and YYNGEE. The V end lost 6 bases, the J end lost 2 bases, and 21 bases lay between the germline ends. Drawing the rest from reference TRBV9 and TRBJ2-1, the complete variable domain is DSGVTQTPKHLITATGQRVTLRCSPRSGDLSVYWYQQSLDQGLQFLIQYYNGEERAKGNILERFSAQQFPDLHSELNLSSLELGDSALYFCASNKDGRGTTYNEQFFGPGTRLTVL.

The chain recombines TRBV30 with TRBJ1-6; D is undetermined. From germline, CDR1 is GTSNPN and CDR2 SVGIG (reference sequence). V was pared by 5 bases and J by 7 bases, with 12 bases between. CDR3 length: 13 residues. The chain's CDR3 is CAWLLGDNSPLHF. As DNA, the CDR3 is TGTGCCTGGCTTCTCGGAGACAATTCACCCCTCCACTTT.

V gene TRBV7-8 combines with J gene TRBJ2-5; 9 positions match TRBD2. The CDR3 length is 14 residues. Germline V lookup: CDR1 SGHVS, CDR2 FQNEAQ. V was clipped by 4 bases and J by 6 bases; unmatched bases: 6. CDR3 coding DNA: TGTGCCAGCAGCTCAGGGACTAGCATTCAGACCCAGTACTTC. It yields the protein CASSSGTSIQTQYF.